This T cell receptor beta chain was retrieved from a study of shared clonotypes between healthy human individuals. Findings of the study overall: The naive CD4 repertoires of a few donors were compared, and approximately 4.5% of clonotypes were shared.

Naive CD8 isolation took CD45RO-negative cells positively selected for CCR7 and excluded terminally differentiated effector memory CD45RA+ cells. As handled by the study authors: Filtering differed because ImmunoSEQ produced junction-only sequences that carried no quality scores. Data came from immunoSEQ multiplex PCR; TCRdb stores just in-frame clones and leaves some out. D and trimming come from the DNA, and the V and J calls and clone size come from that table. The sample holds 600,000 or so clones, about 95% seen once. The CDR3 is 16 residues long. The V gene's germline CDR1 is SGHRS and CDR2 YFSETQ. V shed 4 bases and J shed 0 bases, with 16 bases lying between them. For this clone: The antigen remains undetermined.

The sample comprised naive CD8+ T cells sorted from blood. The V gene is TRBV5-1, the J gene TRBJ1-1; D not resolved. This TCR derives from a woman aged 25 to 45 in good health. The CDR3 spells CASSPDPVLMNTEAFF. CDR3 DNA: TGCGCCAGCAGCCCGGACCCAGTTCTTATGAACACTGAAGCTTTCTTT.